This entry lists 9 T cell receptor beta chains sequenced from one sample in a study of cytomegalovirus exposure and HLA in healthy donors. The PCR had 60 Vbeta and 13 Jbeta primers. Here immunoSEQ multiplex PCR was the method, and the copy in TCRdb shows in-frame clones only, minus some. The sample has about 160,000 clones, 75% to 80% seen once. What was sequenced was PBMCs. These TCRs come from a woman aged 45-65 years in good health and CMV-seropositive.

As regards this clone: Mismatch with germline at one junction end may stem from a read error. V and J are TRBV6-5 and TRBJ1-2; no definite D call. The CDR3 loop spans 13 amino acids. From germline, CDR1 is MNHEY and CDR2 SVGAGI. The CDR3 region is CASTTVGSYGHTF. Written as DNA, the CDR3 is TGTGCCAGCACTACAGTTGGAAGCTATGGCCACACCTTC.

The chain combines TRBV29-1 with TRBJ2-7; 8 nucleotides match TRBD1. Germline V gene lookup returns CDR1 SQVTM and CDR2 ANQGSEA. The CDR3 spans 11 residues. After removal of 6 bases from V and 5 bases from J, the junction contained 3 bases not matched to a gene. The chain's CDR3 is CSVGQEDEQYF. CDR3 nucleotide sequence: TGCAGCGTGGGACAGGAAGACGAGCAGTACTTC.

This clone was found once. Here the CDR3 reads CASSLASYPGAKSYNEQFF. The DNA for the CDR3 is TGTGCCAGCAGCTTAGCCTCTTATCCGGGAGCCAAGTCCTACAATGAGCAGTTCTTC. The V gene is TRBV7-2, the J gene TRBJ2-1; possible D gene TRBD2, 6 bases. V lost 0 bases to trimming and J lost 1 base, with 19 bases between them. The germline V gene encodes CDR1 SGHTA and CDR2 FQGNSA. This CDR3 spans 19 amino acids.

This sequence joins TRBV7-9 and TRBJ2-1, with 10 bases fitting TRBD1. Germline CDR1 reads SEHNR; CDR2 reads FQNEAQ (reference sequence). The length of the CDR3 is 15 residues. V lost 2 bases, J lost 3 bases, and 1 base stayed unmatched. CDR3 sequence: CASSLRTGGYNEQFF. CDR3 sequence (DNA): TGTGCCAGCAGCTTAAGGACAGGGGGCTACAATGAGCAGTTCTTC.

The chain links TRBV7-2 to TRBJ2-5; TRBD1 agrees at 8 bases. In germline, CDR1 is SGHTA, CDR2 FQGNSA. This CDR3 has 14 residues. V trimming: 5 bases; J trimming: 6 bases; junction bases outside the gene matches: 8. In nucleotides, the CDR3 is TGTGCCAGCAGCGTAGACAGGGGAAGAAAGACCCAGTACTTC. Translated, it gives CASSVDRGRKTQYF.

This clone was recorded a few times. The chain employs TRBV6-1 and TRBJ2-2; 8 bases agree with TRBD2. V was pared by 6 bases and J by 5 bases, with 5 bases of the junction left unmatched. The germline gives CDR1 MNHNS, CDR2 SASEGT. This CDR3 region has 14 residues. CDR3 loop: CASRAGVSTGELFF. As DNA, the CDR3 is TGTGCCAGCAGAGCGGGAGTTAGTACCGGGGAGCTGTTTTTT.

The rearrangement links TRBV2 to TRBJ2-5, with TRBD2 identical over 9 bases. Germline V gene sequence: CDR1 SNHLY, CDR2 FYNNEI. V lost 3 bases to trimming and J lost 4 bases; unmatched junction nucleotides: 15. The CDR3 covers 18 residues. In DNA, the CDR3 is TGTGCCAGCAGTGACCCCCCAATATCGGCGGGAGGGAGAGAGACCCAGTACTTC. Amino acids: CASSDPPISAGGRETQYF. Drawing the rest from reference TRBV2 and TRBJ2-5, the complete variable domain is EPEVTQTPSHQVTQMGQEVILRCVPISNHLYFYWYRQILGQKVEFLVSFYNNEISEKSEIFDDQFSVERPDGSNFTLKIRSTKLEDSAMYFCASSDPPISAGGRETQYFGPGTRLLVL.

The V and J genes are TRBV6-1 and TRBJ2-7; maybe TRBD2 (6 bases). Germline CDR1 and CDR2: MNHNS and SASEGT. V lost 5 bases, J lost 0 bases, and 11 bases lay in between. The CDR3 runs to 14 residues. The CDR3 region is CASSWGLSSYEQYF. The CDR3 region has the DNA TGTGCCAGCAGTTGGGGACTGAGCTCCTACGAGCAGTACTTC.

The chain is built from TRBV5-4 and TRBJ1-4, with 9 bases fitting TRBD1. Per germline, CDR1 SGHNT and CDR2 YYREEE (reference sequence). The V and J ends lost 0 bases and 2 bases, in that order; junction bases with no gene match: 2. This CDR3 region has 16 residues. The DNA for the CDR3 is TGTGCCAGCAGCTTGGACACAGGGGGCACTAATGAAAAACTGTTTTTT. The encoded protein is CASSLDTGGTNEKLFF.